The entry below describes one T cell receptor (beta chain). This sample stems from a study of early stage breast cancer tumors. Here immunoSEQ multiplex PCR was the method, and the copy in TCRdb shows in-frame clones only, minus some. The sample has about 36,000 clones, approximately 69% seen once. With 7 bases removed from V and 7 bases from J, the gap between germline ends came to 17 bases. Germline V CDR1 and CDR2: SGHVS, FNYEAQ. The CDR3 has 13 residues. The sequenced sample consisted of blood. This chain connects TRBV7-6 to TRBJ2-7; maybe TRBD1 (6 bases). The receptor's source is a person aged 55-75 years with breast cancer. CDR3 sequence reads: CASTDPWGREQYF. In DNA, the CDR3 is TGTGCCAGCACCGACCCTTGGGGGCGAGAGCAGTACTTC.